This T cell receptor beta chain was identified during a study of beta chain features in type 1 diabetes (dated by TCRdb to 2017 to 2018). Notes on the research overall: No differences in mean age, gender distribution, total cell number or subset yield were found between patients and healthy donors. Across all samples, some 110,000,000 sorted cells were examined, and cell number per subset correlated strongly with RNA yield. The study compared the TCRB repertoires of sorted circulating CD4+ T cell subsets in recently diagnosed type 1 diabetes patients with those in matched healthy donors. Whereas all 28 donors provided naive and central memory subsets, regulatory and stem cell-like memory subsets were isolated from just 8 patients and roughly eight healthy donors.

A single peripheral blood draw of around 100 mL on average was collected from each donor into heparinised tubes. A BD FACSAria II and a panel including CD45RO, CCR7, CD25, CD127, CD95 and CD27 were used to sort naive, central memory, regulatory and stem cell-like memory CD4+ T cells. All sorted populations exceeded 95% purity. PBMCs were separated immediately by Lymphoprep density gradient centrifugation and were stained directly, without being cultured. So that batch effects would be minimized, each experiment stained and sorted samples in pairs, pairing one healthy donor with one patient. The CDR3, cysteine through phenylalanine, is 14 amino acids long. Only the CDR3 region is kept as DNA, spanning 42 bases read in frame from base 1. The germline V gene yields SGHTA for CDR1 and FQGNSA for CDR2. Relative to germline, V is 3 bases shorter and J is 5 bases shorter, with 13 bases between their ends.

The paper's findings and limits, for the study overall: HLA sub-analyses involved small numbers of individuals, so any influence of HLA type on TCRB rearrangement remained unresolved. In all four CD4+ subsets, TCRB CDR3 length was moderately but significantly shorter in type 1 diabetes patients. At VDJ recombination sites, patients with type 1 diabetes made fewer insertions and deleted more nucleotides, a pattern implying thymic rearrangement abnormalities. Because cDNA was sequenced instead of genomic DNA, activated cells with high expression could be over-represented, although the groups did not differ in activation or CD3 levels. The naive, central memory and regulatory TCRB repertoires appeared to resemble one another more closely among patients than among healthy donors. Shorter templates might have been favored by PCR, but patient and control samples were amplified and corrected together, so both groups would have been affected equally by any skew.

This clone was seen a handful of times. This clone's antigen is unknown. Base-call qualities are not available, and no considerably larger clone is one nucleotide away. The entire isolated RNA was reverse transcribed using the High Capacity cDNA Reverse Transcription Kit, and thus expressed TCRB transcripts were sequenced. Deep immunoSEQ sequencing was applied to naive, central memory and regulatory T cell samples, giving an average of roughly 3.3 million total reads per sample. Sorted cells were lysed in RLT buffer and RNA was extracted with DNase-treated RNeasy Micro or Mini kits, depending on cell number. To prevent cross-contamination, each cell subset was processed individually, whereas patient and healthy donor samples were processed jointly. Using the immunoSEQ multiplex PCR, TCRB sequences were amplified from cDNA into 87-bp fragments spanning the CDR3 region. Amplicons were sequenced on the Illumina HiSeq platform. The paper's processing steps were these. PCR bias was corrected computationally using synthetic template baselines, and reads within Hamming distance 2 were collapsed, with unmergeable singletons discarded. Reads were aligned against IMGT to assign V, D and J genes, CDR3 length and insertions or deletions at six rearrangement sites. Within each subset, clonotype counts were normalized to sorted cell number, and only after that were true diversity and Gini coefficients computed with the tcR R package. The overlap coefficient, calculated on TCRB nucleotide sequences, was used to quantify repertoire sharing. Out-of-frame TCRB sequences from naive cells were analyzed to stand in for the pre-selection repertoire. TCRdb re-hosts the immuneACCESS table, in-frame sequences only. Its copies lack some clones; in the studies checked, an unresolved V gene accounts for under half of them, and the cause for the rest is not known. That table gives V, J and clone size, and the DNA gave D and trimming. In this sample the table shows approximately 380,000 clones, about 15% of which occur a single time. The ten largest make up around 0.02% of the sample.

The TCR originated in a woman between 18 and 29 years old in good health. The chain is made from TRBV7-2 and TRBJ1-1; the D region possibly corresponds to TRBD1 (6 bases align). The sequenced sample consisted of naive CD4+ T cells from blood. The cell subset or site label, read with the paper, signifies: true naive CD4+ T cells. The sequenced DNA: TGTGCCAGCAGCTTCCAACAGGGTGGAACTGAAGCTTTCTTT. Its product reads: CASSFQQGGTEAFF.